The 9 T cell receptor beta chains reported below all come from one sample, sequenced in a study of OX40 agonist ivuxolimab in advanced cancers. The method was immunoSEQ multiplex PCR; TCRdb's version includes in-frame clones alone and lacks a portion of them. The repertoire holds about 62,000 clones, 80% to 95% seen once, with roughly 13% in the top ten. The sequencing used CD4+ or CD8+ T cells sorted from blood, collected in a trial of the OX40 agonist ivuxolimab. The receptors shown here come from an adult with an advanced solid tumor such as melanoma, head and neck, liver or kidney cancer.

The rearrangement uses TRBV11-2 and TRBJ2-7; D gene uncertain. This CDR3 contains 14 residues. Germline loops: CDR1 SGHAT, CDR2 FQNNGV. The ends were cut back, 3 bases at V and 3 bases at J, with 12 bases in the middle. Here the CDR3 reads CASSLHTEDYEQYF. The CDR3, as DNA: TGTGCCAGCAGCTTGCACACGGAAGACTACGAGCAGTACTTC.

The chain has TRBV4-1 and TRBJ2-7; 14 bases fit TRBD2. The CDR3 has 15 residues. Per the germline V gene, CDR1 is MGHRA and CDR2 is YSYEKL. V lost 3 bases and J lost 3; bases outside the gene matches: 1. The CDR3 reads CASSHGTSGGYEQYF. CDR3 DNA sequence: TGCGCCAGCAGCCATGGGACTAGCGGGGGCTACGAGCAGTACTTC.

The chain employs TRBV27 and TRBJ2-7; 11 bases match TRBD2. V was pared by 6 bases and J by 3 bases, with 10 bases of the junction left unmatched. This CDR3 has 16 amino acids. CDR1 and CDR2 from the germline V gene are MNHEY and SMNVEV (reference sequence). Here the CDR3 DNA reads TGTGCCAGCAGCCAGAACGGACTAGCGGGTTTCTACGAGCAGTACTTC. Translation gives CASSQNGLAGFYEQYF.

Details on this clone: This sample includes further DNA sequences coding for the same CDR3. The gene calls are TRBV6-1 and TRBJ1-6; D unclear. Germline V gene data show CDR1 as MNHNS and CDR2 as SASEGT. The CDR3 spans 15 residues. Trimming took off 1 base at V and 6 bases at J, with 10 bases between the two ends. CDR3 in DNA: TGTGCCAGCAGTGAAGGCCGAATAGTTAATTCACCCCTCCACTTT. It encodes CASSEGRIVNSPLHF.

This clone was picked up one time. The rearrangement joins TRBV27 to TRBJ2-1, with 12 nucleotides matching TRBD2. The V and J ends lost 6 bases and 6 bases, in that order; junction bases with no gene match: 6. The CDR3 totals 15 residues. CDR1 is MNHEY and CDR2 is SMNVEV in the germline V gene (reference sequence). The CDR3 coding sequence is TGTGCCAGCAGCGTTCTAGCGGGAGGGCCCAATGAGCAGTTCTTC. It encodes CASSVLAGGPNEQFF.

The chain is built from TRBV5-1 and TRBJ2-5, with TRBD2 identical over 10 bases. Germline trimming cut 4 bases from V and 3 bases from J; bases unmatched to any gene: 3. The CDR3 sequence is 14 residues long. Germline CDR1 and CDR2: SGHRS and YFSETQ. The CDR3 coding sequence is TGCGCCAGCAGCGGCGGACTAGCGGAAGAGACCCAGTACTTC. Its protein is CASSGGLAEETQYF. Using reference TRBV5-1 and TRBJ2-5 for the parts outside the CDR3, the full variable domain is KAGVTQTPRYLIKTRGQQVTLSCSPISGHRSVSWYQQTPGQGLQFLFEYFSETQRNKGNFPGRFSGRQFSNSRSEMNVSTLELGDSALYLCASSGGLAEETQYFGPGTRLLVL.

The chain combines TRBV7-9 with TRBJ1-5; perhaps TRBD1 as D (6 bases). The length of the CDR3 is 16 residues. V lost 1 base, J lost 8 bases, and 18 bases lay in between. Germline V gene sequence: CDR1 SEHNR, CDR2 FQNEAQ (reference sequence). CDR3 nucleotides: TGTGCCAGCAGCTTAGTAGGCACAGGGCGGCGCAAGCCCCAGCATTTT. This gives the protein CASSLVGTGRRKPQHF.

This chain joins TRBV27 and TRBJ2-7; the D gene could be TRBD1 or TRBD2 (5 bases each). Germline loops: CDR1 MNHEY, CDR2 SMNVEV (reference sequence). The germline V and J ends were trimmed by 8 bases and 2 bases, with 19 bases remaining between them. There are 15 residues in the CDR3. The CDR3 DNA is TGTGCCAGCGCCCTAGCCGGGACGCCAACCTACGAGCAGTACTTC. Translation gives CASALAGTPTYEQYF.

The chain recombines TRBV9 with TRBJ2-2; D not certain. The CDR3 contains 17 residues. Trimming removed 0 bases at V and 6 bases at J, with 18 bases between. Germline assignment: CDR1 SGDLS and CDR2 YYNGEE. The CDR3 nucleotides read TGTGCCAGCAGCGTAGGGAATAGGGTCCAGCTGTCCGGGGAGCTGTTTTTT. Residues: CASSVGNRVQLSGELFF.